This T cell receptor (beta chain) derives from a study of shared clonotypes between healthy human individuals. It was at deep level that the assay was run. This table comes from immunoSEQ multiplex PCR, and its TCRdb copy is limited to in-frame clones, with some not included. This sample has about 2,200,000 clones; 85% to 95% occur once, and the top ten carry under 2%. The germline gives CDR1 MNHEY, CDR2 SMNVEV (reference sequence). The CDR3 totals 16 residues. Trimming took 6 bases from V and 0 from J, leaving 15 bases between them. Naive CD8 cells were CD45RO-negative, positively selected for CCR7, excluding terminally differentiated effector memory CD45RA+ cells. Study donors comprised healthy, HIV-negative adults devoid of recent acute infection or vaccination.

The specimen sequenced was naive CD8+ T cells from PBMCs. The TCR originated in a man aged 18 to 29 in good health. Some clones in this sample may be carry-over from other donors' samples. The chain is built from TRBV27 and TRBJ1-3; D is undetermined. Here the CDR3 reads CASSRGELFSGNTIYF. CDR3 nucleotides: TGTGCCAGCAGCCGCGGGGAGCTCTTCTCTGGAAACACCATATATTTT.